The 14 T cell receptor beta chains presented below share a single source sample, sequenced in a study of blood T cell repertoires in COVID-19. Assay used: immunoSEQ multiplex PCR; TCRdb lists only in-frame clones, some missing. Here the sample spans about 100,000 clones, around 81% being singletons. The sample was peripheral blood. Every receptor here comes from a man aged 50 or older with active or convalescent COVID-19.

The chain uses TRBV10-3 and TRBJ1-2, with no clear D. CDR3 size: 15 residues. Germline CDR1 reads ENHRY; CDR2 reads SYGVKD. Trimming took off 0 bases at V and 0 bases at J, with 8 bases between the two ends. CDR3 amino acids: CAISESVTANYGYTF. CDR3 nucleotide sequence: TGTGCCATCAGTGAGTCGGTTACAGCTAACTATGGCTACACCTTC.

Only one count was recorded for this clone. This sequence joins TRBV2 and TRBJ2-3; the match to TRBD2 covers 8 bases. CDR3 length equals 14 residues. Germline lookup yields CDR1 SNHLY and CDR2 FYNNEI. V trimming: 7 bases; J trimming: 5 bases; junction bases outside the gene matches: 8. The CDR3 region is CASKERGSGDTQYF. The CDR3 DNA reads as TGTGCCAGCAAGGAGCGGGGGTCGGGAGATACGCAGTATTTT. The variable domain in full, with the rest retrieved from reference TRBV2 and TRBJ2-3, is EPEVTQTPSHQVTQMGQEVILRCVPISNHLYFYWYRQILGQKVEFLVSFYNNEISEKSEIFDDQFSVERPDGSNFTLKIRSTKLEDSAMYFCASKERGSGDTQYFGPGTRLTVL.

This clone has a single count. The chain's CDR3 is CASSRNSLGGRDEQFF. The CDR3 DNA reads as TGTGCCAGCAGCCGAAACTCTTTAGGGGGCAGGGATGAGCAGTTCTTC. The chain combines TRBV3-1 (or the pseudogene TRBV3-2) with TRBJ2-1, with 7 bases identical to TRBD1. Germline V gives CDR1 LGHDT, CDR2 YNNKEL (reference sequence). CDR3 length: 16 amino acids. Trimming took 4 bases from V and 8 from J; bases not matched to a gene: 14.

The gene calls are TRBV20-1 and TRBJ2-7, with D tentatively TRBD1 (6 bases). Germline V gene data show CDR1 as DFQATT and CDR2 as SNEGSKA (reference sequence). This CDR3 region has 11 residues. The V and J ends lost 3 bases and 7 bases respectively, with 10 bases between them. CDR3 in amino acids: CSASQGLEQYF. The CDR3 nucleotides are TGCAGTGCTAGTCAGGGGTTGGAGCAGTACTTC.

The table lists this clone with a few counts. The V gene is TRBV7-8, the J gene TRBJ2-7, with 13 bases identical to TRBD2. This CDR3 contains 16 residues. In germline, CDR1 is SGHVS, CDR2 FQNEAQ. V lost 0 bases to trimming and J lost 4 bases; unmatched junction nucleotides: 3. CDR3 sequence: CASSLARTSGSYEQYF. The CDR3 nucleotides are TGTGCCAGCAGCTTAGCCAGGACTAGCGGGAGTTACGAGCAGTACTTC.

The chain has TRBV3-1 (or the pseudogene TRBV3-2) and TRBJ1-2; the D gene is possibly TRBD1 (5 bases). Between the trimmed V and J ends, which lost 0 bases and 8 bases, there was a span of 13 bases. The CDR3 runs 14 residues. Germline V lookup: CDR1 LGHDT, CDR2 YNNKEL (reference sequence). CDR3 amino acids: CASSQEGGSDGYTF. The CDR3 bases are TGTGCCAGCAGCCAAGAGGGGGGTAGTGACGGCTACACCTTC.

This clone was counted once. This chain links TRBV6-5 with TRBJ2-1; TRBD2 agrees at 8 bases. Trimming at V came to 8 bases and at J to 6 bases, leaving 12 bases not matched to a gene. There are 15 residues in the CDR3. From germline, CDR1 is MNHEY and CDR2 SVGAGI. The CDR3 reads CASYVSGVRRNEQFF. CDR3 nucleotide sequence: TGTGCCAGCTACGTTAGCGGGGTCCGTCGCAATGAGCAGTTCTTC.

J is TRBJ1-1 and V is TRBV27; D is uncertain. This CDR3 contains 16 residues. V was clipped by 6 bases and J by 5 bases, with 22 bases between them. Germline V gene data show CDR1 as MNHEY and CDR2 as SMNVEV (reference sequence). As DNA, the CDR3 is TGTGCCAGCAGCCTGGACCGGCTAGGTCGCGGGACTGAAGCTTTCTTT. It codes for CASSLDRLGRGTEAFF.

V and J are TRBV29-1 and TRBJ2-5, with a tentative D call TRBD1 (6 bases). The CDR3 totals 13 residues. Trimming removed 4 bases at V and 4 bases at J, with 13 bases between. Germline assignment: CDR1 SQVTM and CDR2 ANQGSEA. CDR3 coding DNA: TGCAGCGTTGGCGAGGGGGTTGGAGAGACCCAGTACTTC. Its translation is CSVGEGVGETQYF.

This chain connects TRBV11-3 to TRBJ2-1; 14 bases agree with TRBD2. J was trimmed by 5 bases and V by 2 bases; bases with no gene match: 8. This CDR3 comprises 18 residues. CDR1 and CDR2 (germline): SGHNT, YENEEA. CDR3: CASSLPWGLAGENNEQFF. The CDR3 bases are TGTGCCAGCAGCTTACCTTGGGGACTAGCGGGGGAAAACAATGAGCAGTTCTTC.

This sequence joins TRBV12-3 or TRBV12-4 and TRBJ1-2, with 10 bases identical to TRBD1. After removal of 6 bases from V and 7 bases from J, the junction contained 5 bases not matched to a gene. The CDR3 totals 13 residues. CDR3 loop: CASRTGGVGGYTF. CDR3 nucleotides: TGTGCCAGCAGGACAGGGGGCGTTGGTGGCTACACCTTC.

The rearrangement uses TRBV6-1 and TRBJ1-2, with D perhaps matching TRBD1 (5 bases). Germline loops: CDR1 MNHNS, CDR2 SASEGT. The CDR3 sequence is 13 residues long. The V end lost 3 bases, the J end lost 7 bases, and 12 bases lay between the germline ends. The CDR3 DNA sequence: TGTGCCAGCAGTGATCCAGGGACTTCTGGCTACACCTTC. Protein sequence: CASSDPGTSGYTF.

The chain links TRBV5-5 to TRBJ1-2; D remains unclear. Germline V lookup: CDR1 SGHKS, CDR2 YYEKEE (reference sequence). The V end was cut by 4 bases, the J end by 2 bases, with 15 bases between. The CDR3 is made up of 15 amino acids. CDR3 DNA: TGTGCCAGCAGCCCGATGTATGAGGTCAACTATGGCTACACCTTC. Its protein is CASSPMYEVNYGYTF.

The CDR3 coding sequence is TGTGCTAGTGCCATCTTTAGCTCCTACAATGAGCAGTTCTTC. This codes for CASAIFSSYNEQFF. The chain uses TRBV12-5 and TRBJ2-1; D unresolved. Germline CDR1 and CDR2: LGHNT and FRNRAP. Trimming left V 7 bases short and J 0 bases short, with 10 bases between. The CDR3 loop spans 14 amino acids. The full variable domain, rest sourced from reference TRBV12-5 and TRBJ2-1, is DARVTQTPRHKVTEMGQEVTMRCQPILGHNTVFWYRQTMMQGLELLAYFRNRAPLDDSGMPKDRFSAEMPDATLATLKIQPSEPRDSAVYFCASAIFSSYNEQFFGPGTRLTVL.